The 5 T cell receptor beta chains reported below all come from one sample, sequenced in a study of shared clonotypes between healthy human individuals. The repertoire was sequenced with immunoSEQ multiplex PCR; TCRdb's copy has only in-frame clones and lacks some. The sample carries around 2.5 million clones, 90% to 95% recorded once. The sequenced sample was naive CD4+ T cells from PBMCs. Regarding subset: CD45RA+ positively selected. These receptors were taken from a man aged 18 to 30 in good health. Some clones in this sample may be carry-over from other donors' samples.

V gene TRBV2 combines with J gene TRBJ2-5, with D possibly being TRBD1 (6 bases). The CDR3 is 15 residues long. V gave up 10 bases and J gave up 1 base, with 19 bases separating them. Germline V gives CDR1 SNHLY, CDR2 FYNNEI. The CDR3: CATAQGFAIQETQYF. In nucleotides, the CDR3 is TGTGCCACCGCCCAGGGGTTTGCCATCCAAGAGACCCAGTACTTC.

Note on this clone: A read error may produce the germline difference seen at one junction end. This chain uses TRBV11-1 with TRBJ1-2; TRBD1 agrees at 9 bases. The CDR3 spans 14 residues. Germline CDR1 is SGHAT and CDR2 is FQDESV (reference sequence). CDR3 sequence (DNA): TGTGCCAGCAGCCACTTTCGGGGACAGGGATTTCTCGAATTC. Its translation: CASSHFRGQGFLEF.

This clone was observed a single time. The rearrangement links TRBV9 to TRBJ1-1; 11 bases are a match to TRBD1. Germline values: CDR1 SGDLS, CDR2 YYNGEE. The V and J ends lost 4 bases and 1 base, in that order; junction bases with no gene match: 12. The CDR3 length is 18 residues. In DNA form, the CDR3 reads TGTGCCAGCAGCTCATTTGGGACAGGGGGTGGTGCGAACACTGAAGCTTTCTTT. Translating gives CASSSFGTGGGANTEAFF.

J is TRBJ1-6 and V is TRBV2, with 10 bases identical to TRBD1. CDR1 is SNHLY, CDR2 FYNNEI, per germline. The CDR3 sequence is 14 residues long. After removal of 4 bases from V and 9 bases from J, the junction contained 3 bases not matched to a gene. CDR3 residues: CASSGTGGSSPLHF. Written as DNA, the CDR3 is TGTGCCAGCAGTGGGACAGGGGGGAGTTCACCCCTCCACTTT.

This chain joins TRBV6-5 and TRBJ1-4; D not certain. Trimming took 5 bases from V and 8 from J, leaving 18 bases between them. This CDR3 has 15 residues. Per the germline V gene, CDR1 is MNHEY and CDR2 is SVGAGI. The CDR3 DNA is TGTGCCAGCAGTAGCGGCCCCCCAGTACGAGAAAAACTGTTTTTT. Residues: CASSSGPPVREKLFF.